This T cell receptor beta chain was retrieved from a study of post-analysis software for immune sequencing data. Overall study findings and caveats: The five TRBV segments detected at higher frequency in patients than in controls included TRBV5-6, TRBV5-1 and TRBV20-1. Controls significantly exceeded multiple sclerosis patients in normalized Chao1 diversity.

With regard to this clonotype: Its antigen remains unknown.

Each TCR beta cDNA library carried unique molecular identifiers. When roughly 0.9 to 10 million T cells were used, they gave around 500,000 cDNA molecules. TCRdb reprocessed the PCR reads with MiXCR, giving one entry per CDR3 protein. The sample includes approximately 400,000 distinct CDR3 sequences, roughly 35% seen only once; the top ten take roughly an eighth. This CDR3 spans 17 amino acids. V lost 2 bases and J lost 1; bases outside the gene matches: 4. Germline CDR1 reads LGHNA; CDR2 reads YNFKEQ. The sequence was obtained from a girl under 18 with multiple sclerosis. J is TRBJ2-6 and V is TRBV4-2, with 8 bases matching TRBD1. The sequenced sample consisted of blood. The CDR3 DNA is TGTGCCAGCAGCCAATCTCAGGGGGCATCTGGGGCCAACGTCCTGACTTTC. This translates into CASSQSQGASGANVLTF.